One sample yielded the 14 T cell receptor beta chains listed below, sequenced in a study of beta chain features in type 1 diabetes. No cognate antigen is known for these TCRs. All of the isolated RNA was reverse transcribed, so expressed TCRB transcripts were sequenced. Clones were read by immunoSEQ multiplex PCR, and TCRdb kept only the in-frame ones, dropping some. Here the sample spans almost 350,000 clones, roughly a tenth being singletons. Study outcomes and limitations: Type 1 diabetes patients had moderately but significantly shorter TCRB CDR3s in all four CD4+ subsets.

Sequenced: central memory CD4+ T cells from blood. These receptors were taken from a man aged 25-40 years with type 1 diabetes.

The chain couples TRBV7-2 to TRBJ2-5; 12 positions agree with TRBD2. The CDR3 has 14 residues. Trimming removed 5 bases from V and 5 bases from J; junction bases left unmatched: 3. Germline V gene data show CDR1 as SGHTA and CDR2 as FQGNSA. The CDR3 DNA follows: TGTGCCAGCAGCCGACTAGCGGGGGTGGAGACCCAGTACTTC. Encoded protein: CASSRLAGVETQYF.

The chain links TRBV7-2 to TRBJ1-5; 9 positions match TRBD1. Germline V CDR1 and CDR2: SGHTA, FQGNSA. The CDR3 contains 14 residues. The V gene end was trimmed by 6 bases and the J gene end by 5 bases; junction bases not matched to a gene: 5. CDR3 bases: TGTGCCAGCAGTCGGGACAGGGATGATCAGCCCCAGCATTTT. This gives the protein CASSRDRDDQPQHF.

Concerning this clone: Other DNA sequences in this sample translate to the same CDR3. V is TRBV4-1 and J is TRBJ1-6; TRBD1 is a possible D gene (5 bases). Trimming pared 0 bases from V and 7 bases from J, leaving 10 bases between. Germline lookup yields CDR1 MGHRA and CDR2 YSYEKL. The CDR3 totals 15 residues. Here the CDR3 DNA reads TGCGCCAGCAGCCAAGACAGGGTAGGGAATTCACCCCTCCACTTT. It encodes CASSQDRVGNSPLHF.

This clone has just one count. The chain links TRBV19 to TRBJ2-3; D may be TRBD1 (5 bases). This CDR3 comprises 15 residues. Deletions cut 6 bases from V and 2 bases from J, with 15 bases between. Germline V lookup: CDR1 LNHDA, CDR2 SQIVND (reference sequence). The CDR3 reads CASSPLQGNTDTQYF. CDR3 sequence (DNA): TGTGCCAGTAGCCCCCTGCAGGGTAACACAGATACGCAGTATTTT.

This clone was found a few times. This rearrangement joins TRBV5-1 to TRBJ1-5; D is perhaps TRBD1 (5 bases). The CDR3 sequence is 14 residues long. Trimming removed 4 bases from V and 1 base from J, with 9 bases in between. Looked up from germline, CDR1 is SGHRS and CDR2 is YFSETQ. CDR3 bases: TGCGCCAGCAGCACCCGGGACAGCAATCAGCCCCAGCATTTT. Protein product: CASSTRDSNQPQHF.

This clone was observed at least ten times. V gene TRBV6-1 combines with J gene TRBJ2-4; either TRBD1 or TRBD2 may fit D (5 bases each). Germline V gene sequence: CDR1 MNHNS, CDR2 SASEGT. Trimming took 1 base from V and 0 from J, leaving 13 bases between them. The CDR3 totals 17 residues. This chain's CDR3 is CASSEVLRGQAKNIQYF. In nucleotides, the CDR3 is TGTGCCAGCAGTGAAGTATTGAGGGGCCAAGCCAAAAACATTCAGTACTTC.

The CDR3 bases are TGTGCCAGCTCACAGGGCTACGAGCAGTACTTC. Translation: CASSQGYEQYF. This chain joins TRBV18 and TRBJ2-7; D call uncertain. The CDR3 consists of 11 residues. V lost 4 bases and J lost 3, with 4 bases in between. In germline, CDR1 is KGHSH, CDR2 LQKENI.

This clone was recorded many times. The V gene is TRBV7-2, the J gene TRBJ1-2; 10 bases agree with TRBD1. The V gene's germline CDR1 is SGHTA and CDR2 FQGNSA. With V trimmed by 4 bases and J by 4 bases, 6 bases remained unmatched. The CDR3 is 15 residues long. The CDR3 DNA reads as TGTGCCAGCAGCTCCGGACAGGGGGAGGCCTATGGCTACACCTTC. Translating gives CASSSGQGEAYGYTF.

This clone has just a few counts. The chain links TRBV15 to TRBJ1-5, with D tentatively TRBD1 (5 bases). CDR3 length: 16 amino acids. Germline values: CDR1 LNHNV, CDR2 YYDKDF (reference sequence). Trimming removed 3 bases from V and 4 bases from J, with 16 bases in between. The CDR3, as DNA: TGTGCCACCAGCAGGTCAACAGGTTTGGGGAATCAGCCCCAGCATTTT. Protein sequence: CATSRSTGLGNQPQHF.

The CDR3 protein is CASSSGQGLSNEQFF. The DNA for the CDR3 is TGCGCCAGCAGCTCGGGACAGGGTCTGTCCAATGAGCAGTTCTTC. The rearrangement uses TRBV5-1 and TRBJ2-1, with 9 bases aligning to TRBD1. Germline CDR1 and CDR2: SGHRS and YFSETQ. This CDR3 comprises 15 residues. V lost 3 bases to trimming and J lost 6 bases; unmatched junction nucleotides: 7. Full variable domain (missing parts from reference TRBV5-1 and TRBJ2-1): KAGVTQTPRYLIKTRGQQVTLSCSPISGHRSVSWYQQTPGQGLQFLFEYFSETQRNKGNFPGRFSGRQFSNSRSEMNVSTLELGDSALYLCASSSGQGLSNEQFFGPGTRLTVL.

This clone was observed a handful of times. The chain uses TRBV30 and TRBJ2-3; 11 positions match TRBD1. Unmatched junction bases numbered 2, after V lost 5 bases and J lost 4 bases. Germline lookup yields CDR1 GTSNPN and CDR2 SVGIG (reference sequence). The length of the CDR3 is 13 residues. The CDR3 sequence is CAWGTGGADTQYF. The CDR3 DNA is TGTGCCTGGGGGACAGGGGGAGCAGATACGCAGTATTTT.

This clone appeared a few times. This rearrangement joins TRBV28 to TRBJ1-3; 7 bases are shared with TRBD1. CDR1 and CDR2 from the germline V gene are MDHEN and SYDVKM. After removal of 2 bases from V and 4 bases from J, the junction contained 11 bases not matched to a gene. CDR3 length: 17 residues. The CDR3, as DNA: TGTGCCAGCAGTTTACCAATCGGCAGGGGGAAAGGAAACACCATATATTTT. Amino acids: CASSLPIGRGKGNTIYF.

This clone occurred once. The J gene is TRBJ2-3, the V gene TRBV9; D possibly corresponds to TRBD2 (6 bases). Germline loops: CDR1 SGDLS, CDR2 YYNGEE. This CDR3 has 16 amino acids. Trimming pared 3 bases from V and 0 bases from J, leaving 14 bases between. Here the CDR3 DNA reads TGTGCCAGCAGCGCCAGAGGCGGGGTTAGCACAGATACGCAGTATTTT. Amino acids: CASSARGGVSTDTQYF.

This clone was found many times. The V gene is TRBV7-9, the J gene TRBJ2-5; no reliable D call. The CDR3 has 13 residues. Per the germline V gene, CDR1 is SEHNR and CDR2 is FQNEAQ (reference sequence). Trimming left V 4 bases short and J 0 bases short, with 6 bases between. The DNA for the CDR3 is TGTGCCAGCAGCTACGGATACCAAGAGACCCAGTACTTC. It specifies CASSYGYQETQYF.